This T cell receptor (beta chain) was recorded in a study of response to subunit inactivated influenza vaccine. The study's findings and limits: Only a handful of new T cells, the authors suggested, are recruited with each seasonal influenza vaccination.

The table lists this clonotype with many counts. Its specificity is not known. TCRdb redid the calling of the RT-PCR reads with MiXCR, one entry per CDR3 protein. The sample lists 600,000 to 850,000 distinct CDR3 sequences, roughly 15% seen once, with around 7.6% in the top ten. Trimming took 0 bases from V and 7 from J, leaving 10 bases between them. Per germline, CDR1 LGHDT and CDR2 YNNKEL (reference sequence). This CDR3 region has 14 residues. The chain uses TRBV3-1 and TRBJ1-5; D is ambiguous. The TCR sequence derives from a man in his fifties or sixties who received an inactivated influenza vaccine. This specimen was PBMCs from blood, taken approximately 15 days before vaccination. As DNA, the CDR3 is TGTGCCAGCAGCCAAGATTTAGCTGGACAGCCCCAGCATTTT. Its translation is CASSQDLAGQPQHF.